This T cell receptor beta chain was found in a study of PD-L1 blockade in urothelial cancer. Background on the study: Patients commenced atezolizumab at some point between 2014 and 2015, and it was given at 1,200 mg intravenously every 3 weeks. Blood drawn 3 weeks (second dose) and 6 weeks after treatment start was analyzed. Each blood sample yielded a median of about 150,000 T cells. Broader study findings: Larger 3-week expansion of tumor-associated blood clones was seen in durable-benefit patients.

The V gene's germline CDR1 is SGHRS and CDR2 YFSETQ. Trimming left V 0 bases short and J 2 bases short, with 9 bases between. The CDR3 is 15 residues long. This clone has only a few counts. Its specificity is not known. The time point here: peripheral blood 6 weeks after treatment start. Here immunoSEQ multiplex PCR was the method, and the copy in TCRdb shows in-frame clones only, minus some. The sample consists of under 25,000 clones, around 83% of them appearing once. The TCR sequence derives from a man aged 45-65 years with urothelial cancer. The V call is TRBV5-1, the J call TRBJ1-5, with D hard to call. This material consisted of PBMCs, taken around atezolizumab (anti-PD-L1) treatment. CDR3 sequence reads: CASSLDPTGNQPQHF. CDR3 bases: TGCGCCAGCAGCTTGGACCCAACGGGCAATCAGCCCCAGCATTTT.